A single sample is the source of the 11 T cell receptor beta chains below, sequenced in a study of regulatory T cells in long-lasting Graves disease. Through Arm-PCR of CDR3 regions and iRepertoire HTBI primers, TCR beta libraries were built. TCRdb used MiXCR to reprocess the multiplex PCR reads, holding one entry per CDR3 protein. The sample lists about 540,000 distinct CDR3 sequences; roughly 12% were seen once. Time point in this sample: newly diagnosed GD, antithyroid drugs for less than 3 months. RNA from PBMCs was the source of the TCR library. This sample also appeared in a second study, on T cells in Graves' hyperthyroidism and ophthalmopathy.

Sample: peripheral blood mononuclear cells (PBMCs), taken at new diagnosis, from a patient treated with antithyroid drugs. The receptors were sampled from a man aged 25 to 45 with Graves disease.

This clonotype was found a few times. The V call is TRBV19, the J call TRBJ1-5; the D gene is possibly TRBD1 (5 bases). CDR1 is LNHDA and CDR2 is SQIVND in the germline V gene (reference sequence). The length of the CDR3 is 15 residues. Trimming removed 4 bases at V and 3 bases at J, with 13 bases between. CDR3 region: CASSTPTVHNQPQHF. CDR3 DNA sequence: TGTGCCAGTAGTACCCCGACAGTACACAATCAGCCCCAGCATTTT. Variable domain in full (rest from reference TRBV19 and TRBJ1-5): DGGITQSPKYLFRKEGQNVTLSCEQNLNHDAMYWYRQDPGQGLRLIYYSQIVNDFQKGDIAEGYSVSREKKESFPLTVTSAQKNPTAFYLCASSTPTVHNQPQHFGDGTRLSIL.

This clonotype has at least ten counts. The chain links TRBV12-3 or TRBV12-4 to TRBJ2-1, with D maybe TRBD1 (6 bases). The V and J ends lost 2 bases and 5 bases respectively, with 13 bases between them. The CDR3 length is 15 residues. The CDR3 DNA sequence: TGTGCCAGCAGTTTATGGGCAGGGGCTGACAATGAGCAGTTCTTC. This encodes CASSLWAGADNEQFF.

Only a few counts were recorded for this clonotype. V gene TRBV4-1 combines with J gene TRBJ1-5; TRBD1 might be the D (5 bases). CDR1 is MGHRA and CDR2 is YSYEKL in the germline V gene. The V and J ends lost 2 bases and 0 bases respectively, with 20 bases between them. This CDR3 is 19 amino acids long. The CDR3 region has the DNA TGCGCCAGCAGCCAATCCTGGGCGAGTGGAGGGGTTAGCAATCAGCCCCAGCATTTT. Its protein product is CASSQSWASGGVSNQPQHF.

V gene TRBV6-1 combines with J gene TRBJ2-3, with D unclear. Between the trimmed V and J ends, which lost 5 bases and 4 bases, there was a span of 16 bases. The V gene's germline CDR1 is MNHNS and CDR2 SASEGT. This CDR3 spans 15 amino acids. CDR3 coding DNA: TGTGCCAGCAGTCTTAACTGGTCCAACGCAGATACGCAGTATTTT. It codes for CASSLNWSNADTQYF.

This clonotype was seen a few times. Relative to the germline gene, one junction end is altered; a read error may explain this. The chain is built from TRBV27 and TRBJ2-6, with no clear D. The germline V gene encodes CDR1 MNHEY and CDR2 SMNVEV (reference sequence). The CDR3 contains 15 residues. Written as DNA, the CDR3 is TGCGCCAGCAGCTTCAGTAACTCTGGGGCCAACGTCCTGACTTTC. As protein: CASSFSNSGANVLTF.

This clonotype showed up many times. The rearrangement links TRBV29-1 to TRBJ1-4, with TRBD1 as a possible D gene (6 bases). CDR3 length: 14 residues. V was trimmed by 2 bases and J by 10 bases, leaving 17 bases between them. CDR1 is SQVTM, CDR2 ANQGSEA, per germline. The CDR3 reads CSVERIQGSGKLFF. Here the CDR3 DNA reads TGCAGCGTTGAAAGGATACAGGGTAGTGGAAAACTGTTTTTT.

A few counts support this clonotype. The chain has TRBV30 and TRBJ2-1, with TRBD2 identical over 11 bases. There are 16 residues in the CDR3. The germline CDR1 and CDR2 sequences are GTSNPN and SVGIG (reference sequence). Trimming took 3 bases from V and 7 from J; bases not matched to a gene: 11. DNA of the CDR3: TGTGCCTGGAGCCCCCGCCGGACTAGCGGGCGAAATGAGCAGTTCTTC. Translated: CAWSPRRTSGRNEQFF.

This clonotype was observed many times. The chain is built from TRBV12-5 and TRBJ2-3; D is ambiguous. The length of the CDR3 is 12 residues. Germline assignment: CDR1 LGHNT and CDR2 FRNRAP. Trimming shortened V by 4 bases and J by 8 bases, and 10 bases separated the two germline ends. The CDR3 DNA sequence: TGTGCTAGTGGTTATATATACGGTACGCAGTATTTT. Translating it yields CASGYIYGTQYF.

V gene TRBV11-2 combines with J gene TRBJ2-7, with D tentatively TRBD2 (6 bases). The CDR3 extends over 15 amino acids. Germline V lookup: CDR1 SGHAT, CDR2 FQNNGV. Between the trimmed V and J ends, which lost 4 bases and 3 bases, there was a span of 16 bases. The CDR3 is CASSSHLRGGYEQYF. For the CDR3, the DNA is TGTGCCAGCAGCTCCCACCTTCGGGGAGGCTACGAGCAGTACTTC.

This clonotype was seen more than once but under ten times. The chain combines TRBV4-1 with TRBJ2-7; a possible D gene is TRBD2 (6 bases). The CDR3 contains 17 residues. Trimming pared 2 bases from V and 2 bases from J, leaving 19 bases between. Germline CDR1 is MGHRA and CDR2 is YSYEKL. The CDR3 bases are TGCGCCAGCAGCCAACCCCCGGAGGGATTCCCACCCTACGAGCAGTACTTC. Amino acid sequence: CASSQPPEGFPPYEQYF.

This clonotype was recorded many times. The CDR3 nucleotides read TGTGCCTGGAGTGTTATGATCGGGGGCGAGCAGTACTTC. It specifies CAWSVMIGGEQYF. The chain carries TRBV30 and TRBJ2-7; D is possibly TRBD2 (6 bases). The CDR3 has 13 amino acids. Germline V gives CDR1 GTSNPN, CDR2 SVGIG (reference sequence). V gave up 0 bases and J gave up 6 bases, with 12 bases separating them.